The text below deals with one T cell receptor (beta chain). The source of the sample is a study of blood T cell repertoires in COVID-19. The overall study: COVID-19 samples collected from the United States, Italy and Spain covered acute and convalescent phases. The analysed material was cDNA or gDNA that came from T cells, B-cell-depleted T cells, or PBMCs.

Per the authors' pipeline: Reference gene primer amplification yielded estimated nucleated cell counts. Method: immunoSEQ multiplex PCR; TCRdb's copy keeps in-frame clones and lacks some. V, J and clone size are taken as reported in that table, and D and trimming were inferred from the DNA itself. The table includes tens of thousands of clones, approximately 72% detected once. The CDR3 length is 15 residues. Germline loops: CDR1 LGHDT, CDR2 YNNKEL (reference sequence). Trimming took 4 bases from V and 5 from J, leaving 14 bases between them. This sequence joins TRBV3-1 (or the pseudogene TRBV3-2) and TRBJ2-2; D gene uncertain. This clonotype was sampled from a man aged 80 or over with acute or convalescent COVID-19. Input material: peripheral blood. CDR3 residues: CASSPLDSRTGELFF. The CDR3 coding sequence is TGTGCCAGCAGCCCACTTGACTCACGGACCGGGGAGCTGTTTTTT.